Listed below are T cell receptor beta chains from one sample, sequenced in a study of CD8+ T cells in alopecia areata. Profiling relied on immunoSEQ multiplex PCR, and the TCRdb table lists in-frame clones only, not all of them. The sample consists of 200,000 to 250,000 clones, over 60% of them appearing once. The sample consisted of CD4+ T cells sorted from blood, taken at week 4, from a patient treated with tofacitinib. These receptor sequences come from a human donor with alopecia areata. Each CDR3 is given with its conserved first and last residue. Each record gives: V gene, J gene, CDR3 length, CDR3 protein.

TRBV4-1,TRBJ2-5,15,CASSPGGTGKETQYF
TRBV30,TRBJ1-5,13,CAWRGGDYQPQHF
TRBV30,TRBJ1-2,10,CAGSDRKNTF
TRBV7-3,TRBJ2-7,16,CASGLGGLAGVKEQYF
TRBV4-2,TRBJ2-4,19,CASSQDPGQGLLAKNIQYF
TRBV14,TRBJ2-6,19,CASSRALPGASSGANVLTF
TRBV7-2,TRBJ2-3,12,CAGRQGTDTQYF
TRBV11-2,TRBJ1-5,15,CASSLMTGSNQPQHF
TRBV12-5,TRBJ2-5,13,CASGAQVPETQYF
TRBV5-6,TRBJ2-1,11,CASSLDGEQFF
TRBV15,TRBJ1-5,14,CATSQDRGGQPQHF
TRBV11-2,TRBJ2-5,15,CASSPRLAGQETQYF
TRBV30,TRBJ1-5,12,CAWSGKNQPQHF